A selection of T cell receptor beta chains follows, all from one sample in a study of response to subunit inactivated influenza vaccine. TCRdb re-analysed the RT-PCR reads in MiXCR, keeping a single row per CDR3 protein. The profile shows more than 450,000 distinct CDR3 sequences, 12% of them singletons. This specimen was PBMCs from blood, taken on the day of vaccination. The receptors shown here come from a man aged 50-60 years who received an inactivated influenza vaccine. CDR3s include the opening cysteine and the closing phenylalanine or tryptophan. The D gene is left open where the match is weak. Rows give clone size only sometimes, using once, few, many, or a class for an expanded clone.

-	TRBV20-1	-	TRBJ2-3	CSAREQGVRTDTQYF	TGCAGTGCTAGAGAGCAGGGCGTGCGCACAGATACGCAGTATTTT
few	TRBV27	TRBD1	TRBJ1-2	CASSTRDRGVSNYGYTF	TGTGCCAGCTCTACACGGGACAGGGGCGTCTCTAACTATGGCTACACCTTC
few	TRBV6-5	TRBD1	TRBJ2-1	CASSSRQGANEQFF	TGTGCCAGCAGTTCCCGACAGGGGGCGAATGAGCAGTTCTTC
-	TRBV4-2	-	TRBJ2-1	CASSQGGAASYNEQFF	TGTGCCAGCAGCCAAGGGGGGGCAGCCTCCTACAATGAGCAGTTCTTC
-	TRBV2	-	TRBJ2-4	CASSHNRDFQYF	TGTGCCAGCAGTCATAACCGGGACTTTCAGTACTTC
many	TRBV18	-	TRBJ2-5	CASSLWTAQETQYF	TGTGCCAGCTCGCTCTGGACAGCCCAAGAGACCCAGTACTTC
-	TRBV30	TRBD1	TRBJ1-6	CAWTGGDSSYNSPLHF	TGTGCCTGGACCGGTGGGGACAGCTCCTATAATTCACCCCTCCACTTT
many	TRBV27	-	TRBJ2-3	CASSPLQGTQYF	TGTGCCAGCAGTCCCCTACAGGGTACGCAGTATTTT
-	TRBV28	-	TRBJ2-7	CASSYATATYEQYF	TGTGCCAGCAGTTACGCGACAGCAACCTACGAGCAGTACTTC
-	TRBV11-2	-	TRBJ2-1	CASSLAGGWNNEQFF	TGTGCCAGCAGCTTAGCAGGCGGTTGGAACAATGAGCAGTTCTTC
-	TRBV5-1	-	TRBJ2-1	CASSRIGQDYNEQFF	TGCGCCAGCAGCCGAATTGGCCAGGACTACAATGAGCAGTTCTTC
few	TRBV3-1	TRBD2	TRBJ2-7	CASSQDSGGSWYEQYF	TGTGCCAGCAGCCAAGATTCGGGCGGGAGCTGGTACGAGCAGTACTTC
few	TRBV28	TRBD2	TRBJ2-7	CASSLGLASSYEQYF	TGTGCCAGCAGTTTAGGACTAGCGAGCTCGTACGAGCAGTACTTC
-	TRBV12-3/TRBV12-4	TRBD1	TRBJ2-5	CASRGTGAQETQYF	TGTGCCAGCAGGGGGACAGGGGCACAAGAGACCCAGTACTTC
many	TRBV10-3	-	TRBJ2-5	CAISEIRVRGRETQYF	TGTGCCATCAGTGAGATTAGAGTCAGGGGAAGAGAGACCCAGTACTTC
-	TRBV6-2/TRBV6-3	TRBD2	TRBJ2-1	CASRPTSGGNNEQFF	TGTGCCAGCAGACCCACTAGCGGGGGGAACAATGAGCAGTTCTTC
-	TRBV4-1	-	TRBJ2-1	CASSQGGRVDEQFF	TGCGCCAGCAGCCAAGGAGGCAGGGTAGATGAGCAGTTCTTC
many	TRBV5-1	TRBD1	TRBJ1-5	CASSTGEGNQPQHF	TGCGCCAGCAGTACAGGGGAAGGCAATCAGCCCCAGCATTTT
-	TRBV20-1	-	TRBJ2-3	CSARFGAVNRAYGTDTQYF	TGCAGTGCTAGATTCGGCGCGGTAAACAGGGCGTATGGCACAGATACGCAGTATTTT
few	TRBV6-2/TRBV6-3	-	TRBJ1-2	CASRRQAYGYTF	TGTGCCAGCAGGCGGCAGGCGTATGGCTACACCTTC
-	TRBV2	-	TRBJ2-3	CASSEQGSRTDTQYF	TGTGCCAGCAGTGAACAGGGGTCGAGAACAGATACGCAGTATTTT
-	TRBV12-3/TRBV12-4	TRBD2	TRBJ2-7	CASSPVGTSDSYEQYF	TGTGCCAGCAGTCCAGTAGGGACTAGTGATTCCTACGAGCAGTACTTC
many	TRBV15	-	TRBJ2-2	CATSRDVIRSGWNTGELFF	TGTGCCACCAGCAGAGACGTCATTCGGTCAGGCTGGAACACCGGGGAGCTGTTTTTT
-	TRBV6-2/TRBV6-3	TRBD2	TRBJ2-1	CASSVSSGSTQFF	TGTGCCAGCAGTGTATCTAGCGGGAGTACGCAGTTCTTC
few	TRBV5-1	TRBD1	TRBJ2-6	CASSRQGALRPGANVLTF	TGCGCCAGCTCCAGACAGGGGGCGCTTAGGCCTGGGGCCAACGTCCTGACTTTC
few	TRBV7-2	-	TRBJ1-1	CASSLSGRANTEAFF	TGTGCCAGCAGCTTATCGGGCAGGGCGAACACTGAAGCTTTCTTT
-	TRBV12-3/TRBV12-4	TRBD2	TRBJ2-2	CASTPTGLAGSGELFF	TGTGCCAGCACCCCCACCGGGCTAGCGGGTTCGGGGGAGCTGTTTTTT
many	TRBV2	-	TRBJ1-2	CASSVESYGYTF	TGTGCCAGCAGTGTTGAATCCTATGGCTACACCTTC
-	TRBV7-9	TRBD1	TRBJ1-1	CASSLAFDRGSVTEAFF	TGTGCCAGCAGCTTAGCTTTTGACAGGGGGTCGGTCACTGAAGCTTTCTTT
few	TRBV27	-	TRBJ2-6	CATAGSGANVLTF	TGTGCCACCGCCGGGTCTGGGGCCAACGTCCTGACTTTC
few	TRBV12-3/TRBV12-4	TRBD1	TRBJ1-2	CASSSGTAWFYGYTF	TGTGCCAGCAGTTCGGGGACAGCCTGGTTCTATGGCTACACCTTC
few	TRBV28	TRBD2	TRBJ2-1	CASSPHPGTRGWNNEQFF	TGTGCCAGCAGTCCCCACCCCGGGACTAGGGGGTGGAACAATGAGCAGTTCTTC
few	TRBV7-9	-	TRBJ2-1	CASSLYGRVAYNEQFF	TGTGCCAGCAGCTTATACGGCAGGGTAGCCTACAATGAGCAGTTCTTC
many	TRBV7-6	-	TRBJ2-3	CASSLLKGDTQYF	TGTGCCAGCAGCTTATTAAAGGGTGATACGCAGTATTTT
-	TRBV7-2	TRBD1	TRBJ2-5	CASSRGGFETQYF	TGTGCCAGCAGCCGAGGGGGCTTCGAGACCCAGTACTTC
-	TRBV10-3	-	TRBJ1-1	CATLDTVNTEAFF	TGTGCCACCTTAGACACCGTGAACACTGAAGCTTTCTTT
few	TRBV7-9	-	TRBJ2-2	CASSLGLRAATGELFF	TGTGCCAGCAGCTTAGGTCTCCGGGCCGCAACCGGGGAGCTGTTTTTT
-	TRBV28	TRBD2	TRBJ2-7	CASSFSGGQYEQYF	TGTGCCAGCAGTTTCAGCGGGGGCCAGTACGAGCAGTACTTC
few	TRBV7-2	TRBD2	TRBJ2-7	CASTYLAGGYEQYF	TGTGCCAGCACCTATCTAGCGGGAGGTTACGAGCAGTACTTC
few	TRBV4-2	-	TRBJ2-7	CASSQVGADEQYF	TGTGCCAGCAGCCAAGTCGGGGCGGACGAGCAGTACTTC
few	TRBV7-8	-	TRBJ1-6	CASSVTGNNSPLHF	TGTGCCAGCAGCGTAACAGGGAATAATTCACCCCTCCACTTT
few	TRBV18	TRBD1	TRBJ1-2	CASSPGQGNGYTF	TGTGCCAGCTCCCCGGGACAGGGGAATGGCTACACCTTC
few	TRBV20-1	-	TRBJ2-7	CSARRASPSYEQYF	TGCAGTGCTAGACGGGCATCCCCCTCCTACGAGCAGTACTTC
-	TRBV5-6	-	TRBJ1-3	CASSPDGYSGNTIYF	TGTGCCAGCAGCCCGGACGGCTACTCTGGAAACACCATATATTTT
few	TRBV20-1	TRBD2	TRBJ2-1	CSARRRTSGRGYNEQFF	TGCAGTGCTAGAAGACGGACTAGCGGGAGGGGTTACAATGAGCAGTTCTTC
few	TRBV5-6	TRBD2	TRBJ2-3	CASSFGTSADTQYF	TGTGCCAGCAGCTTCGGGACTAGCGCAGATACGCAGTATTTT
many	TRBV20-1	TRBD1	TRBJ2-4	CSAPRQGPKNIQYF	TGCAGTGCGCCTAGACAGGGCCCCAAAAACATTCAGTACTTC